Listed below are T cell receptor beta chains from one sample, sequenced in a study of blood T cells in healthy people across ages. MiXCR was run by TCRdb on the 5' RACE reads, yielding one entry per CDR3 protein. The sample lists approximately 850,000 distinct CDR3 sequences; around two fifths were seen once. Sequenced material: blood. These receptors all stem from a man in his sixties in good health. CDR3s include the opening cysteine and the closing phenylalanine or tryptophan. Fields, in order: D gene, clone size, J gene, V gene, CDR3 protein, CDR3 DNA. D genes are given only for firm matches. For some rows the clone size is stated as once, few or many, or as a class when expanded; others skip it.

TRBD1 few TRBJ1-4 TRBV29-1 CSVGQGAGEKLFF TGCAGCGTTGGACAGGGGGCGGGTGAAAAACTGTTTTTT
NA NA TRBJ1-1 TRBV3-1 CASSQDQAGWAFF TGTGCCAGCAGCCAAGATCAAGCAGGGTGGGCTTTCTTT
TRBD1 few TRBJ2-5 TRBV2 CASSHRGLQETQYF TGTGCCAGCAGCCACAGGGGTCTACAAGAGACCCAGTACTTC
TRBD2 NA TRBJ2-1 TRBV27 CATMEGTSPFF TGTGCCACCATGGAGGGGACTAGCCCGTTCTTC
NA many TRBJ2-1 TRBV7-2 CASSRARGPVNEQFF TGTGCCAGCAGCCGGGCCAGGGGTCCGGTCAATGAGCAGTTCTTC
NA NA TRBJ1-6 TRBV20-1 CSALAFGPPGGISPLHF TGCAGTGCTCTGGCCTTTGGGCCACCCGGCGGAATTTCACCCCTCCACTTT
NA few TRBJ1-2 TRBV20-1 CSAKGPGYGYTF TGCAGTGCGAAAGGTCCGGGCTATGGCTACACCTTC
NA NA TRBJ1-4 TRBV25-1 CVSSEWGRTNEKLFF TGTGTCAGCAGTGAATGGGGACGGACTAATGAAAAACTGTTTTTT
NA NA TRBJ2-2 TRBV12-5 CASATAGSLFTGELFF TGTGCTAGTGCCACAGCAGGGAGCCTGTTCACCGGGGAGCTGTTTTTT
TRBD1 NA TRBJ2-7 TRBV12-3/TRBV12-4 CASSTGQVTYEQYF TGTGCCAGCAGTACGGGACAGGTTACCTACGAGCAGTACTTC
TRBD1 NA TRBJ1-1 TRBV20-1 CSAMGTQGPLMNTEAFF TGCAGTGCAATGGGGACACAGGGGCCCCTTATGAACACTGAAGCTTTCTTT
TRBD1 few TRBJ1-5 TRBV7-2 CASSYRTGSGNQPQHF TGTGCCAGCAGCTACCGGACAGGGTCGGGCAATCAGCCCCAGCATTTT
NA NA TRBJ1-6 TRBV30 CAWARSLLTGASSSPLHF TGTGCCTGGGCACGATCCTTATTGACAGGCGCGAGTTCTTCACCCCTCCACTTT
TRBD1 few TRBJ2-3 TRBV7-6 CASSPRTGSGTDTQYF TGTGCCAGCAGCCCTAGGACAGGGAGCGGGACAGATACGCAGTATTTT